This T cell receptor (beta chain) was obtained from a study of cytomegalovirus exposure and HLA in healthy donors. The CDR3 spans 13 residues. Trimming removed 10 bases from V and 1 base from J, with 13 bases in between. Germline CDR1 SGHDT, CDR2 YYEEEE. With 60 Vbeta and 13 Jbeta primers, the PCR was carried out. Profiled with immunoSEQ multiplex PCR; TCRdb holds only in-frame clones, not every one. This table holds 310,000 or so clones, roughly 89% found once. The genes are TRBV5-6 and TRBJ2-3; D might be TRBD2 (5 bases). The sequence derives from a woman between 18 and 29 years old in good health and CMV-seronegative. Sequencing was performed on PBMCs. Here the CDR3 DNA reads TGTGCCGGATCCCGAGGGCGCACAGATACGCAGTATTTT. This gives the protein CAGSRGRTDTQYF.